Following are 5 T cell receptor beta chains from one sample sequenced in a study of T cell changes during pregnancy in multiple sclerosis. Method: immunoSEQ multiplex PCR; TCRdb's copy keeps in-frame clones and lacks some. The sample includes nearly 110,000 clones, about 90% of them seen just once. Here the sequenced sample was peripheral blood, taken before pregnancy. These receptors originate from a female donor with multiple sclerosis, enrolled in a pregnancy study.

The chain is built from TRBV4-1 and TRBJ2-3; 7 nucleotides agree with TRBD1. Germline CDR1 is MGHRA and CDR2 is YSYEKL. The CDR3 spans 20 residues. The ends lost 3 bases at V and 1 base at J; junction bases unmatched: 19. Written as DNA, the CDR3 is TGCGCCAGCAGCCAGGGTCACCAACTTAATCCGGGACAGCGCACAGATACGCAGTATTTT. Translated, it gives CASSQGHQLNPGQRTDTQYF.

With regard to this clone: At one boundary the junction diverges from the germline segment, which might be a read error. The chain links TRBV2 to TRBJ2-2, with 10 bases fitting TRBD2. The CDR3 runs to 16 residues. The germline V gene encodes CDR1 SNHLY and CDR2 FYNNEI. DNA for the CDR3: TGTGCCGGCGGGCCTAGCGGGGGCTCGAACCCCGGGGAGCTGTTTTTT. This sequence encodes CAGGPSGGSNPGELFF.

V usage is TRBV6-5 and J usage is TRBJ1-1, with D perhaps TRBD1 (6 bases). In germline, CDR1 is MNHEY, CDR2 SVGAGI. V was trimmed by 9 bases and J by 2 bases, leaving 13 bases between them. The CDR3 extends over 13 amino acids. The CDR3 sequence: CASTGLLNTEAFF. The DNA of the CDR3 is TGTGCCAGTACAGGGCTTCTAAACACTGAAGCTTTCTTT.

In this sample, this clone turned up once. The rearrangement joins TRBV11-3 to TRBJ2-1; 7 bases align to TRBD2. CDR3 length equals 19 residues. V shed 0 bases and J 2 bases; nucleotides not matched to a gene: 13. In germline, CDR1 is SGHNT, CDR2 YENEEA. The CDR3 DNA sequence: TGTGCCAGCAGCTTAGATCCCGTTACTTGGCGGGGGACCTACAATGAGCAGTTCTTC. This sequence encodes CASSLDPVTWRGTYNEQFF.

The chain joins TRBV19 to TRBJ1-5, with 11 bases aligning to TRBD1. The CDR3 is 13 residues long. V shed 7 bases, J shed 5 bases, and the junction held 1 base outside the gene matches. Germline CDR1 and CDR2: LNHDA and SQIVND (reference sequence). The CDR3 nucleotides read TGTGCCAGTAAGGACAGGGGGCATCAGCCCCAGCATTTT. This sequence encodes CASKDRGHQPQHF.